These T cell receptor beta chains were read from a single sample in a study of shared clonotypes between healthy human individuals. Using immunoSEQ multiplex PCR, the repertoire was profiled, and TCRdb retains in-frame clones only, with some absent. The sample has roughly 2,500,000 clones, 93% seen once. Sample: naive CD4+ T cells from PBMCs. Receptors were obtained from a man between 18 and 35 years old in good health. Some clones in this sample may be carry-over from other donors' samples. Both conserved end residues are part of each CDR3. A D gene is named only where the DNA matches it firmly. Rows may omit the clone size; those that give it use once, few, many or a size class.

j_call	d_call	v_call	clone_size	cdr3_aa	cdr3_nt
TRBJ2-2	-	TRBV6-5	-	CASPPPRGPGELFF	TGTGCCAGCCCTCCTCCCAGGGGCCCCGGGGAGCTGTTTTTT
TRBJ2-1	-	TRBV4-3	-	CASSQVRAGWGNEQFF	TGCGCCAGCAGCCAAGTTCGGGCCGGATGGGGGAATGAGCAGTTCTTC
TRBJ1-3	TRBD1	TRBV28	-	CASSSGQGVAGNTIYF	TGTGCCAGCAGTTCGGGACAGGGGGTAGCTGGAAACACCATATATTTT
TRBJ1-2	-	TRBV5-1	few	CASSLTVMDGYTF	TGCGCCAGCAGCTTGACAGTGATGGATGGCTACACCTTC
TRBJ1-3	-	TRBV9	-	CASSVGSYSGNTIYF	TGTGCCAGCAGCGTAGGGTCCTACTCTGGAAACACCATATATTTT
TRBJ1-2	TRBD1	TRBV7-2	-	CASSLLGTGVGYTF	TGTGCCAGCAGCTTACTTGGGACAGGGGTAGGCTACACCTTC
TRBJ1-1	-	TRBV11-2	once	CASSLGPGTMAFF	TGTGCCAGCAGCTTAGGTCCCGGGACGATGGCTTTCTTT
TRBJ2-2	TRBD2	TRBV25-1	-	CASSEYTIAGVKAGELFF	TGTGCCAGCAGTGAATATACGATAGCGGGAGTGAAGGCCGGGGAGCTGTTTTTT
TRBJ1-5	-	TRBV6-1	-	CASSVTGGNQPQHF	TGTGCCAGCAGTGTTACGGGGGGCAATCAGCCCCAGCATTTT
TRBJ1-1	TRBD1	TRBV2	-	CASTGQVNTEAFF	TGTGCCAGCACCGGACAGGTGAACACTGAAGCTTTCTTT
TRBJ2-5	-	TRBV29-1	once	CSENKVRETQYF	TGCAGCGAAAATAAGGTGAGGGAGACCCAGTACTTC
TRBJ2-7	-	TRBV2	-	CASSTEYEQYF	TGTGCCAGTTCGACGGAATACGAGCAGTACTTC
TRBJ2-1	TRBD2	TRBV27	once	CASPDSGRPSNEQFF	TGTGCCAGTCCTGATAGCGGGAGACCATCCAATGAGCAGTTCTTC
TRBJ2-1	-	TRBV7-3	-	CASAQAFSSYNEQFF	TGTGCCAGTGCCCAGGCGTTTAGCTCCTACAATGAGCAGTTCTTC
TRBJ2-7	TRBD2	TRBV11-2	-	CASSPATSGRYYEQYF	TGTGCCAGCAGCCCTGCGACTAGCGGGAGGTATTACGAGCAGTACTTC
TRBJ1-4	TRBD1	TRBV28	-	CASSLGPGTGNNEKLFF	TGTGCCAGCAGTTTAGGGCCCGGGACAGGGAATAATGAAAAACTGTTTTTT
TRBJ1-1	-	TRBV2	few	CASIRVNTEAFF	TGTGCCAGCATACGCGTGAACACTGAAGCTTTCTTT
TRBJ2-1	TRBD1	TRBV5-6	-	CASSGQLGTGVVDEQFF	TGTGCCAGCAGCGGGCAACTCGGGACAGGGGTGGTAGATGAGCAGTTCTTC
TRBJ2-5	-	TRBV9	-	CASSARGPGAPQETQYF	TGTGCCAGCAGCGCGAGAGGGCCAGGGGCGCCCCAAGAGACCCAGTACTTC
TRBJ2-7	-	TRBV5-1	-	CASSLGGLRYEQYF	TGCGCCAGCAGCTTGGGGGGGTTGCGCTACGAGCAGTACTTC
TRBJ1-1	TRBD1	TRBV18	-	CASSPTGAGTEAFF	TGTGCCAGCTCCCCGACAGGGGCGGGCACTGAAGCTTTCTTT
TRBJ1-2	-	TRBV14	-	CASSQVSGNYGYTF	TGTGCCAGCAGCCAAGTTTCGGGGAACTATGGCTACACCTTC
TRBJ1-4	-	TRBV7-9	-	CASSRERSNEKLFF	TGTGCCAGCAGCCGCGAGAGGTCTAATGAAAAACTGTTTTTT
TRBJ2-3	TRBD2	TRBV5-1	-	CASSWGLAGVGDTQYF	TGCGCCAGCAGCTGGGGACTAGCGGGAGTTGGCGATACGCAGTATTTT
TRBJ1-4	-	TRBV19	-	CASSIPAGEKLFF	TGTGCCAGTAGTATACCCGCAGGGGAAAAACTGTTTTTT
TRBJ2-1	-	TRBV6-1	-	CASSEARRGEQFF	TGTGCCAGCAGTGAAGCTCGTAGAGGGGAGCAGTTCTTC
TRBJ2-5	TRBD2	TRBV10-2	-	CASTSAAGAETQYF	TGCGCCAGCACCTCGGCAGCGGGAGCGGAGACCCAGTACTTC
TRBJ2-7	-	TRBV15	-	CATSREVNPFDEQYF	TGTGCCACCAGCAGAGAAGTAAACCCCTTTGACGAGCAGTACTTC
TRBJ2-7	-	TRBV5-4	-	CASSIQGRDEQYF	TGTGCCAGCAGCATACAGGGGAGGGACGAGCAGTACTTC
TRBJ1-5	TRBD1	TRBV28	once	CASIRGNQPQHF	TGTGCCAGCATCAGGGGGAATCAGCCCCAGCATTTT
TRBJ2-7	TRBD1	TRBV10-1	-	CASSPTRDSYEQYF	TGCGCCAGCAGTCCCACTAGGGACAGCTACGAGCAGTACTTC
TRBJ2-5	-	TRBV5-5	-	CASIPFGVGETQYF	TGTGCCAGCATTCCTTTCGGGGTCGGGGAGACCCAGTACTTC
TRBJ1-2	-	TRBV27	-	CASSLGRLKPYGYTF	TGTGCCAGCAGTTTAGGGCGCTTAAAACCATATGGCTACACCTTC
TRBJ2-3	-	TRBV5-4	-	CALGGGSPQNTQYF	TGTGCCCTAGGGGGCGGGAGTCCCCAGAATACGCAGTATTTT
TRBJ1-2	-	TRBV27	-	CASSTNPGRGYGYTF	TGTGCCAGCAGTACCAATCCGGGAAGGGGCTATGGCTACACCTTC
TRBJ1-1	TRBD1	TRBV5-1	-	CASSLKGADTEAFF	TGCGCCAGCAGCTTGAAGGGGGCGGACACTGAAGCTTTCTTT
TRBJ2-6	-	TRBV2	once	CASIRDVSGANVLTF	TGTGCCAGCATCAGGGACGTCTCTGGGGCCAACGTCCTGACTTTC
TRBJ2-7	-	TRBV15	-	CATSRDKYEQYF	TGTGCCACCAGCAGAGATAAGTACGAGCAGTACTTC
TRBJ2-1	-	TRBV7-2	-	CASSSPPAHYNEQFF	TGTGCCAGCAGCTCCCCCCCGGCCCATTACAATGAGCAGTTCTTC
TRBJ1-1	TRBD1	TRBV5-1	-	CASSPTGGNTEAFF	TGCGCCAGCAGCCCGACAGGGGGCAACACTGAAGCTTTCTTT